This T cell receptor (beta chain) was sequenced for a study of immune characterization of retroperitoneal liposarcoma. TCRdb fed the PCR reads into MiXCR, producing one record per CDR3 protein. Of 1,500 to 2,500 distinct CDR3 sequences listed, around 30% are singletons. By frequency in the sample, this clonotype is medium-sized. The V end was cut by 0 bases, the J end by 0 bases, with 9 bases between. This CDR3 is built from 16 residues. Germline V lookup: CDR1 MGHRA, CDR2 YSYEKL. V and J are TRBV4-1 and TRBJ2-4; D is undetermined. The sequence derives from a female donor with retroperitoneal liposarcoma. The sample comprised tumor tissue. CDR3 sequence (DNA): TGCGCCAGCAGCCAAGAAGGGTCTTTAGCCAAAAACATTCAGTACTTC. Translation: CASSQEGSLAKNIQYF.